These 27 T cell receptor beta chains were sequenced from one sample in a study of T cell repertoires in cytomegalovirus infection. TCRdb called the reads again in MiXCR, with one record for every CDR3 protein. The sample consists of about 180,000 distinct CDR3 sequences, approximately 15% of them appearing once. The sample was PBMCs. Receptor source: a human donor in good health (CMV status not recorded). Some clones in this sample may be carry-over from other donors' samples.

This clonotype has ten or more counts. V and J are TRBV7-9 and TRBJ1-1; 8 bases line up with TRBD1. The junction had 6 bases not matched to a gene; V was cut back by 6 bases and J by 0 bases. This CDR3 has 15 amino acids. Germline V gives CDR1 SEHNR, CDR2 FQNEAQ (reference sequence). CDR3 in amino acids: CASRYGTGMNTEAFF. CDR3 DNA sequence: TGTGCCAGCAGGTATGGGACAGGTATGAACACTGAAGCTTTCTTT.

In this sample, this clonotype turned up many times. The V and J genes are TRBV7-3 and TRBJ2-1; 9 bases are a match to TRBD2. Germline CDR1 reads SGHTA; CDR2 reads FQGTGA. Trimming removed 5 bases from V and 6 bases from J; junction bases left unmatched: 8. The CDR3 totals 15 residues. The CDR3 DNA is TGTGCCAGCAGCAACGTAGCGGGAGCCCTCAATGAGCAGTTCTTC. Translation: CASSNVAGALNEQFF.

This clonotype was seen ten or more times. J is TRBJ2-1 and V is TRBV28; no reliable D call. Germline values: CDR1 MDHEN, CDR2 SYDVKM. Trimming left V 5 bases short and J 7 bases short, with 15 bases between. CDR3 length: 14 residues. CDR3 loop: CASSLAILWNEQFF. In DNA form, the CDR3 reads TGTGCCAGCAGTCTGGCCATCCTTTGGAATGAGCAGTTCTTC. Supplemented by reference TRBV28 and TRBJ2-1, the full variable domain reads DVKVTQSSRYLVKRTGEKVFLECVQDMDHENMFWYRQDPGLGLRLIYFSYDVKMKEKGDIPEGYSVSREKKERFSLILESASTNQTSMYLCASSLAILWNEQFFGPGTRLTVL.

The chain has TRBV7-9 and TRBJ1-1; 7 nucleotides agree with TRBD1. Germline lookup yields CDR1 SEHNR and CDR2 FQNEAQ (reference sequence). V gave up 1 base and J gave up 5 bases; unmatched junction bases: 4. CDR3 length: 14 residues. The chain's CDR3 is CASSLENRGTEAFF. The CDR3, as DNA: TGTGCCAGCAGCTTAGAGAACAGGGGAACTGAAGCTTTCTTT. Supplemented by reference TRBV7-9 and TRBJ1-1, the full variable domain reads DTGVSQNPRHKITKRGQNVTFRCDPISEHNRLYWYRQTLGQGPEFLTYFQNEAQLEKSRLLSDRFSAERPKGSFSTLEIQRTEQGDSAMYLCASSLENRGTEAFFGQGTRLTVV.

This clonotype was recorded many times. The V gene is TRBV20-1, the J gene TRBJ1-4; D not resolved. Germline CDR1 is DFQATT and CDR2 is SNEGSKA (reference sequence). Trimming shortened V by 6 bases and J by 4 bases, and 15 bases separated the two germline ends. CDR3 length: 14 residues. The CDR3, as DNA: TGCAGTGCCCTCTTCCCAGGCGGTAATGAAAAACTGTTTTTT. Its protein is CSALFPGGNEKLFF.

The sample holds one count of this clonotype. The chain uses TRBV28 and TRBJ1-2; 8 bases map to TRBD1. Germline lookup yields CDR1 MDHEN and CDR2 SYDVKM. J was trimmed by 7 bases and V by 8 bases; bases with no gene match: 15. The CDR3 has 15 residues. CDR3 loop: CASRSLEQGAGGYTF. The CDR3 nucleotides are TGTGCCAGCCGATCCCTAGAGCAGGGGGCAGGTGGCTACACCTTC.

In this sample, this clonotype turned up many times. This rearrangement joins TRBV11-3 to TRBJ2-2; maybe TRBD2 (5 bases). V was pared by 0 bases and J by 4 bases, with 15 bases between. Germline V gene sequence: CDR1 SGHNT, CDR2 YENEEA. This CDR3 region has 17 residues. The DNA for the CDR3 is TGTGCCAGCAGCTTAGAATCGGGTAGCGTGGGCACCGGGGAGCTGTTTTTT. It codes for CASSLESGSVGTGELFF.

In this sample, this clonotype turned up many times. The CDR3 nucleotides are TGTGCCAGCAGCTTAGCGCAGCTATCTTTCCTCTCTGGGGCCAACGTCCTGACTTTC. Translating gives CASSLAQLSFLSGANVLTF. V usage is TRBV7-2 and J usage is TRBJ2-6; D is ambiguous. Trimming cost V 0 bases and J 0 bases, with 15 bases left between them. Germline V gives CDR1 SGHTA, CDR2 FQGNSA. The CDR3 length is 19 residues.

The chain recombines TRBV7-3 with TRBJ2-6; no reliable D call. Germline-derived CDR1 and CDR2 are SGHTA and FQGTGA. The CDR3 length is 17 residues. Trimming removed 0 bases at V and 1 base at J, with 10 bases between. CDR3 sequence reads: CASSLTGSRSGANVLTF. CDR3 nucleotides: TGTGCCAGCAGCTTAACAGGTTCTAGGTCTGGGGCCAACGTCCTGACTTTC.

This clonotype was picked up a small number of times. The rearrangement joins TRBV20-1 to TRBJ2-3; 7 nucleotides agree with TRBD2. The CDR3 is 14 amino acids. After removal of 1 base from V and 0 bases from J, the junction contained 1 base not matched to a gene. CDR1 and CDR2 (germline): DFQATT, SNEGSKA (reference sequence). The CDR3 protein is CSARGLASTDTQYF. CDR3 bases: TGCAGTGCTAGAGGACTAGCAAGCACAGATACGCAGTATTTT.

CDR3: CATSDSPGQGRGAEAFF. CDR3 bases: TGTGCCACCAGTGACTCTCCGGGACAGGGCCGGGGGGCTGAAGCTTTCTTT. The chain carries TRBV24-1 and TRBJ1-1; 9 bases map to TRBD1. The V and J ends lost 4 bases and 6 bases, in that order; junction bases with no gene match: 14. The germline V gene has CDR1 KGHDR and CDR2 SFDVKD. This CDR3 contains 17 residues.

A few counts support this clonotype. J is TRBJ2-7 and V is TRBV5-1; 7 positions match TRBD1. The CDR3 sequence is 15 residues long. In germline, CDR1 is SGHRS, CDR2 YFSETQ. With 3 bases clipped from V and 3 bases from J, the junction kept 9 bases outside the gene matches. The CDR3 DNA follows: TGCGCCAGCAGCTCTGGAGACCGGGACAGCTACGAGCAGTACTTC. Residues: CASSSGDRDSYEQYF. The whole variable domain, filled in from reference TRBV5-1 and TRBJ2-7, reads KAGVTQTPRYLIKTRGQQVTLSCSPISGHRSVSWYQQTPGQGLQFLFEYFSETQRNKGNFPGRFSGRQFSNSRSEMNVSTLELGDSALYLCASSSGDRDSYEQYFGPGTRLTVT.

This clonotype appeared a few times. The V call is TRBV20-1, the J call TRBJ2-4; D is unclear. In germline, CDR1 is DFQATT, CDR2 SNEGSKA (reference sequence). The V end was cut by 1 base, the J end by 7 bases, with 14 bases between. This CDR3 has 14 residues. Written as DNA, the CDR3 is TGCAGTGCTAGAGTCCCTCAGCTTGGGAACATTCAGTACTTC. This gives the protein CSARVPQLGNIQYF.

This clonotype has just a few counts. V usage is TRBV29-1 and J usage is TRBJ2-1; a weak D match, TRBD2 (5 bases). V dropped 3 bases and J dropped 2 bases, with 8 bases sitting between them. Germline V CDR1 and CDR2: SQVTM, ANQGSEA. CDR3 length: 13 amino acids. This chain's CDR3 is CSVEGRTYNEQFF. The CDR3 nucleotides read TGCAGCGTTGAGGGGAGAACCTACAATGAGCAGTTCTTC.

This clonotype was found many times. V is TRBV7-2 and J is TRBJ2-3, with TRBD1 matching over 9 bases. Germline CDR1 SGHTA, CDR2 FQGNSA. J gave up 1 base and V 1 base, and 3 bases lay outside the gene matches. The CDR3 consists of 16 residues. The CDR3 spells CASSLGRTGGTDTQYF. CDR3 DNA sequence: TGTGCCAGCAGCTTAGGAAGGACAGGGGGCACAGATACGCAGTATTTT.

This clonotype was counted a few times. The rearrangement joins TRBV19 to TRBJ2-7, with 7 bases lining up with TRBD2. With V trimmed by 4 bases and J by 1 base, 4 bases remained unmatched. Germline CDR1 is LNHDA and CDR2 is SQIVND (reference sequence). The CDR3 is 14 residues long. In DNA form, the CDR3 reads TGTGCCAGTAGTAAGCGGGACCGATCCTACGAGCAGTACTTC. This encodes CASSKRDRSYEQYF.

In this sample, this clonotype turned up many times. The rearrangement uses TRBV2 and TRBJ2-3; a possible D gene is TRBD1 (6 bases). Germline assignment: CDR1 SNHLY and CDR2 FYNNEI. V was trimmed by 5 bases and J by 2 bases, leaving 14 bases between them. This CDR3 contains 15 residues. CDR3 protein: CASSSTGLDTDTQYF. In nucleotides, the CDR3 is TGTGCCAGCAGTTCAACAGGGTTGGACACAGATACGCAGTATTTT.

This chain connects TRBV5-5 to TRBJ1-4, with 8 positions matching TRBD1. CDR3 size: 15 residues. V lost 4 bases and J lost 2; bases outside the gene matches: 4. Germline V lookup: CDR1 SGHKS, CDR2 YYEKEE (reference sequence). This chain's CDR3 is CASSARQGTNEKLFF. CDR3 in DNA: TGTGCCAGCAGCGCCCGACAGGGGACTAATGAAAAACTGTTTTTT.

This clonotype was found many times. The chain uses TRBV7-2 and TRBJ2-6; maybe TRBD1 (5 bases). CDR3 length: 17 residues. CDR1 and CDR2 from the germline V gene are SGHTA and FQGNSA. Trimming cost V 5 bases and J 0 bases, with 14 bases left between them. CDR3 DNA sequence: TGTGCCAGCAGCCGTTATAAGGGGCTCTCTGGGGCCAACGTCCTGACTTTC. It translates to CASSRYKGLSGANVLTF.

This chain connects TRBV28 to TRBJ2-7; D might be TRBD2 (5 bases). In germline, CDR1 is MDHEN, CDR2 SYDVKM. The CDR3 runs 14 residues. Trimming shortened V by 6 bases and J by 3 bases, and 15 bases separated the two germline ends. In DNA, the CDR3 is TGTGCCAGCAGCCGTAGCGAGATAGACTACGAGCAGTACTTC. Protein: CASSRSEIDYEQYF.

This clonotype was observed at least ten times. The CDR3 DNA sequence: TGTGCCAGCAGCTTTGGACAGGGTGTAAACATTCAGTACTTC. It codes for CASSFGQGVNIQYF. The genes are TRBV7-9 and TRBJ2-4; TRBD1 matches 8 bases. The CDR3 consists of 14 residues. Germline V lookup: CDR1 SEHNR, CDR2 FQNEAQ (reference sequence). The junction had 4 bases not matched to a gene; V was cut back by 3 bases and J by 6 bases.

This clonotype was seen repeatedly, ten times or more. CDR3 nucleotide sequence: TGTGCCAGCAGCTTAAATGGCGCAGCTAACTATGGCTACACCTTC. This gives the protein CASSLNGAANYGYTF. J is TRBJ1-2 and V is TRBV7-8; D call uncertain. The CDR3 has 15 residues. The V end lost 2 bases, the J end lost 0 bases, and 10 bases lay between the germline ends. Germline loops: CDR1 SGHVS, CDR2 FQNEAQ.

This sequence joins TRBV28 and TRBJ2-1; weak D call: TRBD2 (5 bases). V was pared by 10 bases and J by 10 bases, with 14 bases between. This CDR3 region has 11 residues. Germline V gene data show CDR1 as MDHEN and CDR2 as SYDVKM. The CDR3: CATSVGGEQFF. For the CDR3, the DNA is TGTGCCACATCAGTAGGCGGGGAGCAGTTCTTC.

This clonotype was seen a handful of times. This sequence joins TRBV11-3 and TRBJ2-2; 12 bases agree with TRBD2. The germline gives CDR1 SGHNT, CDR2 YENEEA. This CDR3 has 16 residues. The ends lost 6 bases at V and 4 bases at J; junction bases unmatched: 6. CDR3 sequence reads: CASSPGLAGTTGELFF. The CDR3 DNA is TGTGCCAGCAGTCCTGGACTAGCGGGGACCACCGGGGAGCTGTTTTTT.

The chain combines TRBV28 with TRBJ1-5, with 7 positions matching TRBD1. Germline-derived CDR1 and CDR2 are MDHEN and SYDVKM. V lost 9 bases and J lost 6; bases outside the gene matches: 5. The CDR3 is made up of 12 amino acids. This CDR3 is CASLQGLQPQHF. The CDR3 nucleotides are TGTGCCAGTCTACAGGGGCTTCAGCCCCAGCATTTT.

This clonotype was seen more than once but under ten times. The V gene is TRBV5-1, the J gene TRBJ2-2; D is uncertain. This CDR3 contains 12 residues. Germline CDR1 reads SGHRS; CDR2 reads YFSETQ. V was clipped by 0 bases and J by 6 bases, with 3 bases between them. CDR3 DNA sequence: TGCGCCAGCAGCTTGGATGCCGGGGAGCTGTTTTTT. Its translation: CASSLDAGELFF.

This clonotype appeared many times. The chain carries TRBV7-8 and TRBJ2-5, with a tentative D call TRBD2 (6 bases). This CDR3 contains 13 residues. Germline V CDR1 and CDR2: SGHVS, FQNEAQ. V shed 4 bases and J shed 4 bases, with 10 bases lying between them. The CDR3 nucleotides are TGTGCCAGCAGCTCCACCGGGGGAGAGACCCAGTACTTC. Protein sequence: CASSSTGGETQYF.